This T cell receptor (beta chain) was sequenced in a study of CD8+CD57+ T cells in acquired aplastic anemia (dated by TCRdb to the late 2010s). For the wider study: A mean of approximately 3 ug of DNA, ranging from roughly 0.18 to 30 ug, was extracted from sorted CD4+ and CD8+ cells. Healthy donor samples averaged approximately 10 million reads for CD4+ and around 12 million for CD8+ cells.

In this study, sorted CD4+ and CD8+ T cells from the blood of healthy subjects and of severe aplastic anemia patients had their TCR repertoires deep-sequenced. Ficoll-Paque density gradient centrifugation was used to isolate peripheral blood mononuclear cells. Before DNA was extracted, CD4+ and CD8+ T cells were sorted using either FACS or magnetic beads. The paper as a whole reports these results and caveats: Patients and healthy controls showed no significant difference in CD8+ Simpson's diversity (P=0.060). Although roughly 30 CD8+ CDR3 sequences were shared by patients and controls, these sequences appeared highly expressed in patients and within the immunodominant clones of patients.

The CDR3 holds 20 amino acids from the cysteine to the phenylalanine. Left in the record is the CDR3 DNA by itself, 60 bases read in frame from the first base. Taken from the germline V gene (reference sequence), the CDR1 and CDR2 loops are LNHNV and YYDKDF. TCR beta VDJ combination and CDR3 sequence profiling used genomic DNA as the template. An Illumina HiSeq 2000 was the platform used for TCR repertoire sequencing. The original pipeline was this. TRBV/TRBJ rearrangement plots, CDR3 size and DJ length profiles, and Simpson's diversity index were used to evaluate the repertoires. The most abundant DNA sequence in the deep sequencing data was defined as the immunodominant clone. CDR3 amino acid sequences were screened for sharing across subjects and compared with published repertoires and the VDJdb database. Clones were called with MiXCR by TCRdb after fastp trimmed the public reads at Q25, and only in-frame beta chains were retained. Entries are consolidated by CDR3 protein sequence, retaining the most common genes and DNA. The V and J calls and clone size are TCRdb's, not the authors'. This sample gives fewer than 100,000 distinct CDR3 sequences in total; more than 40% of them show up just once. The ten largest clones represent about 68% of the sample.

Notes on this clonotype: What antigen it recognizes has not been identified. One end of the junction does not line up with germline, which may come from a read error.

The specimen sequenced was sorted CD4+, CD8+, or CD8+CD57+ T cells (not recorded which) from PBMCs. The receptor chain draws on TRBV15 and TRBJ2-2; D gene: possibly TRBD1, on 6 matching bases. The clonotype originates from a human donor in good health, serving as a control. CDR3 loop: CATSRDRVSTGTPYTGELLF. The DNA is TGTGCCACCAGCAGAGATAGGGTTTCCACCGGGACACCTTATACCGGGGAGCTGCTTTTT.